This T cell receptor (beta chain) originates from a study of T cell responses to AZD1222 COVID-19 vaccine. General study findings and limits: No repertoire was sampled before or during the peak T cell response, only after it. Following two doses of AZD1222, Spike-specific TCR breadth and depth rose. Most donors were white British, females outnumbered males, and clonal diversity was possibly underestimated.

This clone was counted many times. Its antigen remains unknown. An end of the junction does not agree with germline; a read error may underlie this. The length of the CDR3 is 16 residues. Germline V gene lookup returns CDR1 SSHAT and CDR2 FNYEAQ (reference sequence). Here immunoSEQ multiplex PCR was the method, and the copy in TCRdb shows in-frame clones only, minus some. The data contain 85,000 to 120,000 clones, approximately 84% of them seen just once; the ten biggest clones take up about 17%. The chain joins TRBV7-7 to TRBJ2-5; D may be TRBD2 (6 bases). The sequenced sample was peripheral blood, obtained on day 0 of AZD1222 vaccination. This TCR was recovered from an adult in good health. The CDR3 protein is CASSLGFGSAIGAQYF. The CDR3 DNA reads TGTGCTAGCAGCTTAGGTTTCGGGAGTGCCATCGGGGCCCAGTACTTC.